The clone carrying this TCR beta chain was observed a handful of times. Its antigen is currently unknown. The entry originates in a study of T cell repertoires in cytomegalovirus infection. Overall study findings and caveats: Dominating the ex vivo response were TCR beta clonotypes that were CMV-specific and HLA-C-restricted.

The CDR3 spans 12 residues. V was pared by 7 bases and J by 1 base, with 1 base of the junction left unmatched. Per the germline V gene, CDR1 is SGHRS and CDR2 is YFSETQ. TCRdb fed the reads into MiXCR, producing one record per CDR3 protein. The sample contains roughly 920,000 distinct CDR3 sequences, approximately 31% of which appear only once. This sample comprised cultured CD8+ T cells from PBMCs, obtained from culture after CMV antigen stimulation. This TCR was sampled from a human donor in good health (CMV status not recorded). Some clones in this sample may be carry-over from other donors' samples. The chain is built from TRBV5-1 and TRBJ2-5, with TRBD2 identical over 7 bases. This CDR3 reads CASRGGQETQYF. CDR3 DNA sequence: TGCGCCAGCCGCGGGGGCCAAGAGACCCAGTACTTC.